Given below is one TCR beta chain in context. Its antigen is as yet unknown. The data stem from a study of T cell responses to AZD1222 COVID-19 vaccine. Study conclusions and caveats: Targeting of unmutated variant regions was reportedly seen in nearly half of spike-specific TCRs. Clonal diversity was possibly underestimated, and the donors were mostly white British, with more females. There were repertoire samples only from the period after the peak T cell response.

V lost 3 bases, J lost 4 bases, and 5 bases stayed unmatched. This CDR3 comprises 15 residues. In germline, CDR1 is SGDLS, CDR2 YYNGEE. The table came from immunoSEQ multiplex PCR; TCRdb's copy has only in-frame clones and leaves some out. In the table there are roughly 100,000 clones, around 90% of which are singletons. The receptor's source is an adult in good health. The chain is built from TRBV9 and TRBJ2-3; TRBD2 matches at 10 bases. Here the sequenced sample was peripheral blood, taken on day 0 of AZD1222 vaccination. For the CDR3, the DNA is TGTGCCAGCAGCGCCTTAGCGGGAGGTGCAGATACGCAGTATTTT. It yields the protein CASSALAGGADTQYF.